This T cell receptor (beta chain) is drawn from a study of blood T cell repertoires in COVID-19. Study details: Acute and convalescent COVID-19 specimens originated in the United States, Italy and Spain. Nucleic acid was either cDNA or gDNA, and it came from T cells, B-cell-depleted T cells, or PBMCs.

The CDR3 consists of 15 residues. Germline V gives CDR1 LGHDT, CDR2 YNNKEL (reference sequence). Trimming pared 0 bases from V and 0 bases from J, leaving 6 bases between. This clone was observed at least ten times. Authors' analysis steps: Amplified reference gene primers provided the basis for estimating nucleated cell counts. The method was immunoSEQ multiplex PCR; TCRdb's version includes in-frame clones alone and lacks a portion of them. The DNA was the basis for D and trimming; V, J and clone size are from that table. The sample has 150,000 to 160,000 clones; roughly 80% are singletons. Material: peripheral blood. This receptor was obtained from an elderly man with acute or convalescent COVID-19. The chain uses TRBV3-1 (or the pseudogene TRBV3-2) and TRBJ1-5; D gene uncertain. The CDR3 coding sequence is TGTGCCAGCAGCCAAGATGGCAGTAGCAATCAGCCCCAGCATTTT. Its translation is CASSQDGSSNQPQHF.